The following is a T cell receptor beta chain sequence with its context. The antigen is unknown. This entry comes from a study of graft-versus-host responses after intestinal transplantation. At the level of the study: The recipients all started with anti-thymocyte globulin induction and then took tacrolimus and steroids for roughly 3 years.

Whole-study findings and limits: When patients had graft-donor T cell macrochimerism, their allografts held high graft-versus-host to host-versus-graft clonal ratios. GvH clones turned up in recipient marrow; some had shown up first in ileum or blood.

V lost 1 base, J lost 2 bases, and 14 bases lay in between. Per the germline V gene, CDR1 is SGHRS and CDR2 is YFSETQ. The CDR3 sequence is 16 residues long. TCRdb's copy holds only in-frame clones and misses some; the assay was immunoSEQ multiplex PCR. The data hold roughly 28,000 clones, with 70% to 90% observed a single time. Sequencing used PBMCs, obtained around 430 days after intestinal transplantation. The TCR sequence derives from a human patient who received an intestinal transplant, so some T cells may come from the graft donor. The chain uses TRBV5-1 and TRBJ2-3; D not certain. The CDR3 nucleotides read TGCGCCAGCAGCTTGTCGACTGGCAAGCTCACAGATACGCAGTATTTT. Translating gives CASSLSTGKLTDTQYF.